This record concerns one T cell receptor (beta chain) sequence. The data belong to a study of cytomegalovirus exposure and HLA in healthy donors. All donors participated as healthy donors of bone marrow. Unmatched junction bases numbered 3, after V lost 5 bases and J lost 0 bases. CDR3 length: 14 residues. Germline CDR1 is MNHNS and CDR2 is SASEGT. The PCR contained 60 Vbeta and 13 Jbeta primers. Some clones are missing from TCRdb's copy, which holds only in-frame ones; the method was immunoSEQ multiplex PCR. The sample yields over 65,000 clones, roughly 80% seen once. The rearrangement uses TRBV6-1 and TRBJ2-7; 8 nucleotides match TRBD1. The TCR originated in a woman aged 40 to 50 in good health and CMV-seropositive. The specimen sequenced was PBMCs. Here the CDR3 reads CASSTGGSSYEQYF. The CDR3 nucleotides are TGTGCCAGCAGTACAGGGGGAAGCTCCTACGAGCAGTACTTC.